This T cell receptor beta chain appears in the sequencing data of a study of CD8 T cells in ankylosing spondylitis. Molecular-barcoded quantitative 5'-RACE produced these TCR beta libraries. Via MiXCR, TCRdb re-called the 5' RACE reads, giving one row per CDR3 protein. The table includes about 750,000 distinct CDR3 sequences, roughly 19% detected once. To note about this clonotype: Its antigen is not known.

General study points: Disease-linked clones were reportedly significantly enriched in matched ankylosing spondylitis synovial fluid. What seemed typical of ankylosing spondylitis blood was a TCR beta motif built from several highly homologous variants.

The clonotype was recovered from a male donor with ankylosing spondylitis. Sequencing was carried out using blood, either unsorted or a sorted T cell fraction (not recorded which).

The CDR3, as DNA: TGCAGCGCGCTCCATTACAATGAGCAGTTCTTC. It codes for CSALHYNEQFF. The chain recombines TRBV29-1 with TRBJ2-1; no clear D gene. The CDR3 spans 11 residues. The V end lost 7 bases, the J end lost 4 bases, and 8 bases lay between the germline ends. Germline V gene data show CDR1 as SQVTM and CDR2 as ANQGSEA.